One sample yielded the 17 T cell receptor beta chains listed below, sequenced in a study of T cell clones after liver transplantation. Assay used: immunoSEQ multiplex PCR; TCRdb lists only in-frame clones, some missing. The table has over 14,000 clones, 82% seen once. Here the sequenced sample was CD8+ T cells from blood, taken 47 months after liver transplant. These TCRs come from a human patient who received a liver transplant. The T cells may partly be graft donor cells.

The rearrangement joins TRBV6-5 to TRBJ2-7, with D perhaps TRBD1 (5 bases). Germline V lookup: CDR1 MNHEY, CDR2 SVGAGI. The ends were cut back, 2 bases at V and 0 bases at J, with 11 bases in the middle. The CDR3 extends over 15 amino acids. This CDR3 is CASSYEIGASYEQYF. Here the CDR3 DNA reads TGTGCCAGCAGTTACGAAATAGGGGCCTCCTACGAGCAGTACTTC.

The chain joins TRBV9 to TRBJ2-2, with D uncertain. V lost 0 bases and J 4 bases, leaving 1 base between the germline ends. This CDR3 contains 12 residues. Germline lookup yields CDR1 SGDLS and CDR2 YYNGEE. Here the CDR3 reads CASSVATGELFF. CDR3 nucleotide sequence: TGTGCCAGCAGCGTAGCCACCGGGGAGCTGTTTTTT.

The chain carries TRBV4-3 and TRBJ1-1; the D gene is possibly TRBD1 (5 bases). The CDR3 is 13 amino acids. V gave up 0 bases and J gave up 7 bases, with 9 bases separating them. Germline V CDR1 and CDR2: LGHNA, YSLEER. CDR3 residues: CASSQEGGVEAFF. The DNA of the CDR3 is TGCGCCAGCAGCCAAGAGGGGGGAGTTGAAGCTTTCTTT.

This clone was detected only once. This chain uses TRBV5-5 with TRBJ2-4; no firm D call. V was pared by 0 bases and J by 3 bases, with 7 bases between. The length of the CDR3 is 14 residues. Germline CDR1 and CDR2: SGHKS and YYEKEE (reference sequence). DNA of the CDR3: TGTGCCAGCAGCTTGGGGGTTGACAAAAACATTCAGTACTTC. Its translation: CASSLGVDKNIQYF.

Written as DNA, the CDR3 is TGTGCCAGCAGTTTAGGGGGAAGTGAGCAGTTCTTC. It specifies CASSLGGSEQFF. The chain is built from TRBV28 and TRBJ2-1; the D call may be TRBD1 or TRBD2 (5 bases each). The length of the CDR3 is 12 residues. Trimming cost V 2 bases and J 9 bases, with 8 bases left between them. Germline V gene data show CDR1 as MDHEN and CDR2 as SYDVKM. Full variable domain (missing parts from reference TRBV28 and TRBJ2-1): DVKVTQSSRYLVKRTGEKVFLECVQDMDHENMFWYRQDPGLGLRLIYFSYDVKMKEKGDIPEGYSVSREKKERFSLILESASTNQTSMYLCASSLGGSEQFFGPGTRLTVL.

This clone was recorded once. The genes are TRBV14 and TRBJ2-2; D unclear. CDR3 size: 14 residues. V lost 3 bases and J lost 3, with 8 bases in between. Germline V gene lookup returns CDR1 SGHDN and CDR2 FVKESK. This chain's CDR3 is CASSQGWDTGELFF. CDR3 nucleotides: TGTGCCAGCAGCCAGGGGTGGGACACCGGGGAGCTGTTTTTT.

V usage is TRBV6-5 and J usage is TRBJ2-7; D call uncertain. Trimming removed 0 bases from V and 3 bases from J, with 9 bases in between. Germline loops: CDR1 MNHEY, CDR2 SVGAGI. CDR3 size: 14 residues. For the CDR3, the DNA is TGTGCCAGCAGTTACTCAGGACCCTTCTACGAGCAGTACTTC. Protein sequence: CASSYSGPFYEQYF.

A note on this clone: Other DNA sequences in this sample translate to the same CDR3. V is TRBV27 and J is TRBJ2-3; tentatively, D is TRBD1 or TRBD2 (5 bases each). CDR1 is MNHEY, CDR2 SMNVEV, per germline (reference sequence). The CDR3 runs to 14 residues. The germline V and J ends were trimmed by 7 bases and 2 bases, with 13 bases remaining between them. CDR3 region: CASTTGRSTDTQYF. The CDR3 DNA sequence: TGTGCCAGCACCACGGGACGTTCCACAGATACGCAGTATTTT.

V usage is TRBV2 and J usage is TRBJ2-5; possible D gene TRBD1, 5 bases. Trimming pared 0 bases from V and 2 bases from J, leaving 13 bases between. Germline CDR1 SNHLY, CDR2 FYNNEI. The CDR3 runs to 16 residues. CDR3 DNA: TGTGCCAGCAGTGAAGCCCCTGACAGTCCACAAGAGACCCAGTACTTC. The encoded protein is CASSEAPDSPQETQYF.

This clone showed up just a few times. The rearrangement uses TRBV5-4 and TRBJ2-1; D tentatively fits TRBD1 or TRBD2 (6 bases each). The CDR3 has 14 amino acids. The germline V gene has CDR1 SGHNT and CDR2 YYREEE (reference sequence). Trimming removed 3 bases at V and 8 bases at J, with 15 bases between. The CDR3 nucleotides are TGTGCCAGCAGCTGGGGGGCAGGTTCGGATGAGCAGTTCTTC. This sequence encodes CASSWGAGSDEQFF.

This clone was picked up one time. This sequence joins TRBV7-6 and TRBJ2-1; D gene uncertain. V gave up 4 bases and J gave up 3 bases, with 10 bases separating them. Germline loops: CDR1 SGHVS, CDR2 FNYEAQ. The CDR3 has 14 residues. The CDR3 spells CASSSTPRYNEQFF. CDR3 nucleotide sequence: TGTGCCAGCAGCTCGACCCCCCGCTACAATGAGCAGTTCTTC.

J is TRBJ1-1 and V is TRBV7-9, with D unresolved. CDR3 length: 14 amino acids. V gave up 5 bases and J gave up 1 base, with 11 bases separating them. The V gene's germline CDR1 is SEHNR and CDR2 FQNEAQ (reference sequence). The CDR3 region has the DNA TGTGCCAGCAGCCCTCCTGAGAGGAACACTGAAGCTTTCTTT. Its translation is CASSPPERNTEAFF. Complete variable domain (other parts from reference TRBV7-9 and TRBJ1-1): DTGVSQNPRHKITKRGQNVTFRCDPISEHNRLYWYRQTLGQGPEFLTYFQNEAQLEKSRLLSDRFSAERPKGSFSTLEIQRTEQGDSAMYLCASSPPERNTEAFFGQGTRLTVV.

The V call is TRBV27, the J call TRBJ1-4, with TRBD1 as a possible D gene (6 bases). Germline V gene sequence: CDR1 MNHEY, CDR2 SMNVEV (reference sequence). With 4 bases removed from V and 7 bases from J, the gap between germline ends came to 10 bases. The length of the CDR3 is 13 residues. The CDR3 loop reads CASSYTGAEKLFF. CDR3 DNA sequence: TGTGCCAGCAGTTATACGGGGGCTGAAAAACTGTTTTTT.

The chain couples TRBV27 to TRBJ1-3, with a weak D call TRBD1 (5 bases). The CDR3 spans 16 residues. Per the germline V gene, CDR1 is MNHEY and CDR2 is SMNVEV (reference sequence). Trimming cost V 2 bases and J 2 bases, with 13 bases left between them. As DNA, the CDR3 is TGTGCCAGCAGTTTAAAGACAGATTACGCTGGAAACACCATATATTTT. It codes for CASSLKTDYAGNTIYF.

This clone was seen once. The gene calls are TRBV6-5 and TRBJ2-3, with 8 bases aligning to TRBD2. The V gene end was trimmed by 6 bases and the J gene end by 4 bases; junction bases not matched to a gene: 3. The CDR3 sequence is 13 residues long. The germline gives CDR1 MNHEY, CDR2 SVGAGI. The CDR3 here is CASRGLVSDTQYF. CDR3 sequence (DNA): TGTGCCAGCAGGGGACTAGTCTCAGATACGCAGTATTTT.

The gene calls are TRBV27 and TRBJ1-2; D gene unclear. CDR3 length: 12 residues. The germline V gene has CDR1 MNHEY and CDR2 SMNVEV (reference sequence). The V gene lost 8 bases and the J gene lost 8 bases, with 15 bases spanning the gap. The CDR3 loop is CASGPGSGGYTF. The CDR3 DNA is TGTGCCAGCGGTCCGGGTTCTGGGGGCTACACCTTC.

The V gene is TRBV19, the J gene TRBJ2-7, with unresolved D. CDR1 is LNHDA, CDR2 SQIVND, per germline (reference sequence). V was cut by 5 bases and J by 3 bases, with 14 bases left in between. This CDR3 region has 14 residues. Written as DNA, the CDR3 is TGTGCCAGTAGTTCGAGGACCGGATTCTACGAGCAGTACTTC. Translated: CASSSRTGFYEQYF.